This TCR beta chain was found in a study of blood T cell repertoires in COVID-19. Trimming at V came to 6 bases and at J to 5 bases, leaving 4 bases not matched to a gene. This CDR3 region has 13 residues. Clones were read by immunoSEQ multiplex PCR, and TCRdb kept only the in-frame ones, dropping some. The table lists 15,000 or so clones, approximately 86% of them singletons. This clonotype was obtained from a man aged 45 to 65 with active COVID-19. Sample: peripheral blood. The J gene is TRBJ2-5, the V gene TRBV12-3 or TRBV12-4; TRBD2 agrees at 9 bases. Here the CDR3 reads CASSWREGETQYF. The CDR3 coding sequence is TGTGCCAGCAGCTGGCGGGAGGGTGAGACCCAGTACTTC.